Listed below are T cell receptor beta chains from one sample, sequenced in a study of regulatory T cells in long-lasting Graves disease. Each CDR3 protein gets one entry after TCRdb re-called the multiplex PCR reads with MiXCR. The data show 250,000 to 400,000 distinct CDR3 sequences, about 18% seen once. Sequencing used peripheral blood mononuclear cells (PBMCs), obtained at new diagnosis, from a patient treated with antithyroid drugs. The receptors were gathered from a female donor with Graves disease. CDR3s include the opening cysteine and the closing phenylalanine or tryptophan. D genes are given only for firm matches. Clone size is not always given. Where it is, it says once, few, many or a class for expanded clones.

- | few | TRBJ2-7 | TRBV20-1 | TGCAGTGCTAGCGGGCCCTACGGCGACGAGCAGTACTTC | CSASGPYGDEQYF
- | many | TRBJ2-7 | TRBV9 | TGTGCCAGCAGCCTGACAGGTGGTGACTACGAGCAGTACTTC | CASSLTGGDYEQYF
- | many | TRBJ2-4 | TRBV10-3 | TGTGCCATCGGGACGGAAAACATTCAGTACTTC | CAIGTENIQYF
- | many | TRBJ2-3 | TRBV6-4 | TGTGCCAGCAGTGATAAAGCGGAGAGCACAGATACGCAGTATTTT | CASSDKAESTDTQYF
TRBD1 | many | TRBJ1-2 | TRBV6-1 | TGTGCCAGCAGCCCCGCAGGGGGCTATGGCTACACCTTC | CASSPAGGYGYTF
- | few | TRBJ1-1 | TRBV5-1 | TGCGCCAGCAGCTTGGTTTCAGGTCGTGTCATGGCTGAAGCTTTCTTT | CASSLVSGRVMAEAFF
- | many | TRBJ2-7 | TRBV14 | TGTGCCAGCAGCCAAGATTTTGCTCGCTCTCACGAGCAGTACTTC | CASSQDFARSHEQYF
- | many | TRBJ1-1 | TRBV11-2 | TGTGCCAGCAGCTTAGGAGGACAGAACACTGAAGCTTTCTTT | CASSLGGQNTEAFF
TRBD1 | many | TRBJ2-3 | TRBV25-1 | TGTGCCAGCAGTGGGGGACAGGCGAACCCTAGCACAGATACGCAGTATTTT | CASSGGQANPSTDTQYF
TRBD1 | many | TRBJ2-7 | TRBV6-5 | TGTGCCAGCAGTTACTCGAGGACAGGGGGGAGTTTAAGAAGCGAGCAGTACTTC | CASSYSRTGGSLRSEQYF
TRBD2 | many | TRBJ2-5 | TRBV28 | TGTGCCAGCGGGATTAGCGGGAGTGCAGAGACCCAGTACTTC | CASGISGSAETQYF
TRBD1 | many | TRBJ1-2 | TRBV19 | TGTGCCAGTCAGGGGGACTCCTATGGCTACACCTTC | CASQGDSYGYTF
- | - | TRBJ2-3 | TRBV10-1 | TGCGCCACCGAGCTCCCAGATACGCAGTATTTT | CATELPDTQYF
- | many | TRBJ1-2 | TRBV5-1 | TGCGCCAGCAGCGTAGGCCCCGGGACAAACTATGGCTACACCTTC | CASSVGPGTNYGYTF
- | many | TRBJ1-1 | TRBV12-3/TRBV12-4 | TGTGCCAGCAGTTACGGTCGCGAAGCTTTCTTT | CASSYGREAFF
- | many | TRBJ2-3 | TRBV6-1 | TGTGCCAGCAGTCACCTGGAGGGGTACACAGATACGCAGTATTTT | CASSHLEGYTDTQYF
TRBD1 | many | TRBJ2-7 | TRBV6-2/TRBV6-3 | TGTGCCAGCAGTACCGGGACAGGGAAAGACGAGCAGTACTTC | CASSTGTGKDEQYF
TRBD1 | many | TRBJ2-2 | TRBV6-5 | TGTGCCAGCAGTTACGTCGGGACAGGGTACCTCAGCACCGGGGAGCTGTTTTTT | CASSYVGTGYLSTGELFF
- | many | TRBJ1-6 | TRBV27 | TGTGCCAGCAGTGAGGACGGGAGCTCCTATAATTCACCCCTCCACTTT | CASSEDGSSYNSPLHF
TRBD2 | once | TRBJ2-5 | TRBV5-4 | TGTGCCAGCAGCTCACAACTAGCGGGGTACCAAGAGACCCAGTACTTC | CASSSQLAGYQETQYF
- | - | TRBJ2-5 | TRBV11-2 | TGTGCCAGCACCATCATCGGGGCTGAGACCCAGTACTTC | CASTIIGAETQYF
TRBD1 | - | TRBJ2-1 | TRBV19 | TGTGCCAGTAGTCTCACGACAGGGACCCTCAATGAGCAGTTCTTC | CASSLTTGTLNEQFF
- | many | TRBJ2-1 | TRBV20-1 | TGCAGTGCTCCCCGCGGGACAGATAACAATGAGCAGTTCTTC | CSAPRGTDNNEQFF
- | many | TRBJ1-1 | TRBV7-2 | TGTGCCAGCAGCTTAAAGTGGGGGGGGAACACTGAAGCTTTCTTT | CASSLKWGGNTEAFF
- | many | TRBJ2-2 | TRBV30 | TGTGCCTGGAGACCCGTTTCAACCGGGGAGCTGTTTTTT | CAWRPVSTGELFF
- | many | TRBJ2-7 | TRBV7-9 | TGTGCCAGCAGCTTAATGATAAATTCCGAGCAGTACTTC | CASSLMINSEQYF
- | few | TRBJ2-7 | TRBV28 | TGTGCCACCAATCAGGACGGGCAGTACTTC | CATNQDGQYF
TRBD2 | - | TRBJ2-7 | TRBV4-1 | TGCGCCAGCAGCCAACAGGAGCGGGGGGGGCCCTACGAGCAGTACTTC | CASSQQERGGPYEQYF
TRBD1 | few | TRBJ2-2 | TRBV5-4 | TGTGCCAGCAGCCAAGACAGGGGCCCTAAACAGACCGGGGAGCTGTTTTTT | CASSQDRGPKQTGELFF
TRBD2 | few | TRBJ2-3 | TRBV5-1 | TGCGCCAGCAGCAACATACTAGCGGGCTTTCCAGATACGCAGTATTTT | CASSNILAGFPDTQYF
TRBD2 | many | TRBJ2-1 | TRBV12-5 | TGTGCTAGTGGTTTTTTAGGACTAGCGGGCCTAGAGGACCGGAGCTCCTACAATGAGCAGTTCTTC | CASGFLGLAGLEDRSSYNEQFF
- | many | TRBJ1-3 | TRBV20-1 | TGCAGTGCTAGAGCGCAAGAAGTCTCCCCTTCAGGAAACACCATATATTTT | CSARAQEVSPSGNTIYF
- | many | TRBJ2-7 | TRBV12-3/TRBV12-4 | TGTGCCAGCAGTCCACAGGGTCGCGAGCAGTACTTC | CASSPQGREQYF
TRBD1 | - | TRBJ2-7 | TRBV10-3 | TGTGCCATCAACCCGGACAGGGGGAGCGAGCAGTACTTC | CAINPDRGSEQYF
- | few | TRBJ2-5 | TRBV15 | TGTGCCACCAGCAGATATGGCGAGACCCAGTACTTC | CATSRYGETQYF
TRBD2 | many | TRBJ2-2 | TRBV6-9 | TGTGCCAGCAGTTACGATGGGACTAGCGGGAGGATACAGAACACCGGGGAGCTGTTTTTT | CASSYDGTSGRIQNTGELFF
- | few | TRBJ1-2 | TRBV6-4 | TGTGCCAGCACACCAGGGGACGAGGGCTATGGCTACACCTTC | CASTPGDEGYGYTF
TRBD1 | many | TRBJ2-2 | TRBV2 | TGTGCCAGCAGTGAAGCCCTGTTGGACAGGGGAACCGCCGGGGAGCTGTTTTTT | CASSEALLDRGTAGELFF
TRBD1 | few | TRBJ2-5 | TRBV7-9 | TGTGCCAGCACCCTTCCCAGGGGGCTAGGACAAGAGACCCAGTACTTC | CASTLPRGLGQETQYF
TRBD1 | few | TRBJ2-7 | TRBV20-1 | TGCAGTGCTTGGGACAGAACCCAGGACTACGAGCAGTACTTC | CSAWDRTQDYEQYF
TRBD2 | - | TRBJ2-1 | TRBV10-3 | TGTGCCATCAGTGGGGGCGGGAGGGACTACAATGAGCAGTTCTTC | CAISGGGRDYNEQFF
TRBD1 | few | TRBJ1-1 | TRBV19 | TGTGCCAGCAGAGGGGACAGGATGAACACTGAAGCTTTCTTT | CASRGDRMNTEAFF
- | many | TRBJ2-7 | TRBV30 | TGTGCCTGGAGTTCCGGGGTCAGCTCCTACGAGCAGTACTTC | CAWSSGVSSYEQYF
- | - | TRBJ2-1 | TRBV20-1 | TGCAGTGCTAGAGATGGGAAAGCGATCTCCTACGAGCAGTTCTTC | CSARDGKAISYEQFF
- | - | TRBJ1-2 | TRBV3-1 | TGTGTCATCAGCCAAGATAGGGGAAACTATGGCTACACCTTC | CVISQDRGNYGYTF
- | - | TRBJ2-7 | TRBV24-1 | TGTGCCACCAGTATGTCGGTCTCCTACGAGCAGTACTTC | CATSMSVSYEQYF
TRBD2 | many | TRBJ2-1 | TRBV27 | TGTGCCAGCAGTTTAAGTCGGAGCGGGAGGCCTTACAATGAGCAGTTCTTC | CASSLSRSGRPYNEQFF
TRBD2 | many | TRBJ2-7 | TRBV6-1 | TGTGCCAGCAGTGAAGAATTAGCGGGGTACGAGCAGTACTTC | CASSEELAGYEQYF
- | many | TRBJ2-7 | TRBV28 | TGTGCCAGCAGTTTGGTTGGCCGGCTCTCCTACGAGCAGTACTTC | CASSLVGRLSYEQYF
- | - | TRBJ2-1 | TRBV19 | TGTGCCGGTAGTAAGGCGAATTCCTACAATGAGCAGTTCTTC | CAGSKANSYNEQFF
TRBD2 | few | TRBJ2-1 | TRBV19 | TGTGCCAGTAGTATTGAAGCGGGAGTCGGCTACAATGAGCAGTTCTTC | CASSIEAGVGYNEQFF
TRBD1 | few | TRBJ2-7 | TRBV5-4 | TGTGCCAGCAGCTTGGGCGCCGGGACAGGGGACGAGCAGTACTTC | CASSLGAGTGDEQYF
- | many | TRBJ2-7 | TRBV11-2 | TGTGCCAGCAGCTCGACCCGGGGTTCCTACGAGCAGTACTTC | CASSSTRGSYEQYF
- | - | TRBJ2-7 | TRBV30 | TGTGCCTGGAGTGAAATCAACAGGGAATGGACGACCTACGAGCAGTACTTC | CAWSEINREWTTYEQYF
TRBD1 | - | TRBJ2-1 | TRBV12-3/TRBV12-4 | TGTGCCAGCAGGCCGGGACAGGGGACCAGAGGGGCCCATGAGCAGTTCTTC | CASRPGQGTRGAHEQFF
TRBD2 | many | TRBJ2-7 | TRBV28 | TGTGCCAGCAGTTTGGGACTAGTTCCCACCTACGAGCAGTACTTC | CASSLGLVPTYEQYF
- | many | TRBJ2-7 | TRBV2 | TGTGCCAGCAGTGAAGAGGGGTCTCTGGGCGAGCAGTACTTC | CASSEEGSLGEQYF